Listed below are T cell receptor beta chains from one sample, sequenced in a study of blood T cell repertoires in COVID-19. The data were produced by immunoSEQ multiplex PCR, yet TCRdb's version contains in-frame clones alone and is incomplete. Of about 98,000 clones detected, over 70% appear once; the ten largest clones hold roughly 10%. Sequencing was carried out using peripheral blood. The receptors shown here come from a woman at least 80 years old with acute or convalescent COVID-19. The CDR3 runs from the conserved cysteine through the conserved F or W. Each record gives: V gene, D gene, clone size, J gene, CDR3 protein. A D gene is named only where the DNA matches it firmly. Clone sizes are given selectively: once, few, many, or a class where the clone is expanded.

>TRBV7-2|-|-|TRBJ2-1
CASSLVPGGGVDEQFF
>TRBV3-1/TRBV3-2|TRBD2|-|TRBJ2-7
CASSQGDWTSGGAESYEQYF
>TRBV5-1|-|-|TRBJ2-1
CASSPQGRGPYNEQFF
>TRBV10-3|-|-|TRBJ2-3
CAISEPEAARSTDTQYF
>TRBV20-1|-|-|TRBJ1-2
CSGDTNYGYTF
>TRBV15|-|-|TRBJ1-1
CATSRDASGAFF
>TRBV18|-|-|TRBJ1-3
CASSPTRGSGNTIYF
>TRBV6-2/TRBV6-3|-|-|TRBJ1-1
CASSYNPGGSRLNTEAFF
>TRBV28|-|-|TRBJ1-3
CASTRPGTAGGNTIYF
>TRBV29-1|-|-|TRBJ1-5
CSVGLGDSNQPQHF
>TRBV4-3|TRBD1|-|TRBJ2-2
CASSHLTGTTNTGELFF
>TRBV7-5|-|-|TRBJ1-3
CVRSLPGKGNTIYF
>TRBV5-4|TRBD2|-|TRBJ2-3
CASTLTSGADTQYF
>TRBV28|TRBD1|-|TRBJ1-5
CATSPGGQDQPQHF
>TRBV2|-|once|TRBJ1-4
CASTTGVGEKLFF
>TRBV7-9|TRBD1|-|TRBJ1-2
CASSLAYGTGVYGYTF
>TRBV4-1|-|-|TRBJ1-2
CASSQIGARNYGYTF
>TRBV19|TRBD2|-|TRBJ2-2
CASSQSGSNTGELFF
>TRBV7-2|-|-|TRBJ2-1
CASSLANPYNEQFF
>TRBV28|-|-|TRBJ1-1
CASSSGGVRTEAFF
>TRBV7-2|-|-|TRBJ2-5
CASSPRVGSETQYF
>TRBV6-4|-|few|TRBJ1-5
CASSDSSALGEQGQPQHF
>TRBV19|-|-|TRBJ2-1
CASSTRGHGDYNEQFF
>TRBV13|TRBD2|-|TRBJ2-3
CASSSPTGTITDTQYF
>TRBV10-3|TRBD2|-|TRBJ2-2
CAISAGGPSGELFF
>TRBV29-1|-|-|TRBJ2-1
CSVRVGNNEQFF
>TRBV6-2/TRBV6-3|TRBD1|-|TRBJ2-7
CASSRQGVSYEQYF
>TRBV6-6|TRBD2|-|TRBJ2-5
CASSPALGLAGGQETQYF
>TRBV3-1/TRBV3-2|-|-|TRBJ2-1
CASSPSGPVGEQFF
>TRBV24-1|TRBD1|-|TRBJ1-5
CATRLRDRGRTYSNQPQHF
>TRBV5-1|TRBD1|-|TRBJ2-3
CASSLEGQSTDTQYF
>TRBV5-1|-|-|TRBJ1-1
CASSFSITDGAFF
>TRBV3-1/TRBV3-2|-|few|TRBJ1-1
CASSTTGNTEAFF
>TRBV5-1|TRBD1|-|TRBJ2-2
CASSLDRGSAANTGELFF
>TRBV6-5|-|-|TRBJ1-2
CASSYHTLDRGYGYTF
>TRBV5-1|-|-|TRBJ1-2
CASSLGGYGYTF
>TRBV18|TRBD2|once|TRBJ2-7
CASSSRGGGLSYEQYF
>TRBV5-1|-|-|TRBJ1-1
CASSLTGTNTEAFF
>TRBV27|TRBD2|few|TRBJ2-1
CASSFGGAYNEQFF
>TRBV18|-|once|TRBJ1-2
CASSSPVTKGYTF
>TRBV19|-|-|TRBJ1-1
CASRPQEGEAFF
>TRBV19|-|-|TRBJ2-6
CADWANVLTF
>TRBV30|-|-|TRBJ2-2
CAWSVIWGQGGGELFF
>TRBV6-1|-|-|TRBJ2-3
CASSEMQGRLLTDTQYF
>TRBV7-2|-|-|TRBJ2-3
CASSTYSTDTQYF
>TRBV6-5|-|few|TRBJ1-5
CASMLNSNQPQHF
>TRBV5-4|TRBD1|-|TRBJ2-2
CASSKGQTGELFF
>TRBV12-3/TRBV12-4|-|-|TRBJ1-1
CASSTKYGTEAFF
>TRBV4-3|-|-|TRBJ2-1
CASSQDLLASSYNEQFF
>TRBV9|-|-|TRBJ2-6
CASSADSPSRAGANVLTF